This TCR beta chain derives from a study of blood T cell repertoires in COVID-19. This clone was seen a handful of times. The J segment lost 9 bases and the V segment lost 4 bases, leaving 9 bases of the junction unmatched. The CDR3 length is 15 residues. Germline-derived CDR1 and CDR2 are LGHNA and YNFKEQ. Sequenced by immunoSEQ multiplex PCR; TCRdb stores in-frame clones only, minus some. The sample contains about 68,000 clones, more than 85% of which appear only once. The receptor comes from a middle-aged man with COVID-19, enrolled during active disease. The sequencing input was peripheral blood. This chain joins TRBV4-2 and TRBJ2-1; 10 positions match TRBD2. CDR3 region: CASSLSGGSLGEQFF. The CDR3 DNA is TGTGCCAGCAGCCTTAGCGGGGGGTCGTTGGGTGAGCAGTTCTTC.